The rows below give T cell receptor beta chains drawn from one sample of a study of T-cell memory formation after mild COVID-19. TCRdb reprocessed the 5' RACE reads with MiXCR, giving one entry per CDR3 protein. The sample has about 450,000 distinct CDR3 sequences, less than 25% seen once. Specimen: PBMCs or a T cell subset sorted from them (not recorded which). The receptor set was obtained from an adult woman who had mild COVID-19 (a few samples of this study predate the infection). Cell type and time point are not known. Both conserved end residues are part of each CDR3. A D gene is named only where the DNA matches it firmly. Not every row has a clone size; where given, it reads once, few, many or a size class.

abundance	len	j_gene	v_gene	d_gene	CDR3aa	CDR3nt
few	14	TRBJ1-6	TRBV25-1	TRBD1	CASNRQGNNSPLHF	TGTGCCAGCAATCGACAGGGGAATAATTCACCCCTCCACTTT
NA	16	TRBJ1-2	TRBV4-2	NA	CASSQEWRQSNYGYTF	TGTGCCAGCAGCCAAGAATGGAGACAGTCCAACTATGGCTACACCTTC
few	15	TRBJ1-2	TRBV5-1	TRBD1	CASSLAGGQGNGYTF	TGCGCCAGCAGCTTGGCCGGTGGACAGGGGAATGGCTACACCTTC
NA	14	TRBJ2-5	TRBV7-2	NA	CAISPNGPVETQYF	TGTGCCATCAGTCCCAATGGGCCGGTGGAGACCCAGTACTTC
NA	14	TRBJ1-1	TRBV9	NA	CASSVGNRGGEAFF	TGTGCCAGCAGCGTAGGAAACCGGGGAGGCGAAGCTTTCTTT
many	14	TRBJ2-1	TRBV7-9	TRBD2	CASSRTSGYNEQFF	TGTGCCAGCAGCCGGACTAGCGGGTACAATGAGCAGTTCTTC
NA	13	TRBJ1-5	TRBV7-9	NA	CASSLVGQGAKHF	NA
few	15	TRBJ2-7	TRBV5-1	TRBD2	CASSLAAGGEYEQYF	TGCGCCAGCAGCTTGGCCGCGGGAGGGGAATACGAGCAGTACTTC
NA	18	TRBJ2-4	TRBV6-2/TRBV6-3	TRBD2	CASSYLGLAGHAKNIQYF	TGTGCCAGCAGTTACCTGGGACTAGCGGGGCACGCCAAAAACATTCAGTACTTC
few	14	TRBJ1-5	TRBV7-8	NA	CASSFKERDQPQHF	TGTGCCAGCAGCTTTAAGGAGAGAGATCAGCCCCAGCATTTT
few	13	TRBJ1-5	TRBV18	NA	CASSPTNNQPQHF	TGTGCCAGCTCACCGACCAATAATCAGCCCCAGCATTTT
few	17	TRBJ2-3	TRBV7-3	TRBD2	CASSFSGLAGAGDTQYF	TGTGCCAGCAGCTTTAGCGGACTAGCGGGAGCCGGAGATACGCAGTATTTT
few	15	TRBJ2-2	TRBV12-3/TRBV12-4	TRBD2	CASSLSGGGTGELFF	TGTGCCAGCAGTTTATCCGGCGGGGGCACCGGGGAGCTGTTTTTT
NA	15	TRBJ2-1	TRBV9	NA	CASSVSGPSYNEQFF	TGTGCCAGCAGCGTATCCGGGCCCTCCTACAATGAGCAGTTCTTC
few	14	TRBJ1-2	TRBV4-3	NA	CASSPAWAGDGYTF	TGCGCCAGCAGCCCAGCTTGGGCGGGGGATGGCTACACCTTC
NA	13	TRBJ1-3	TRBV6-6	NA	CASSRHAGNTIYF	TGTGCCAGCAGCCGACATGCTGGAAACACCATATATTTT
many	13	TRBJ1-5	TRBV4-1	NA	CASSLGRGQPQHF	TGCGCCAGCAGCCTGGGCAGAGGACAGCCCCAGCATTTT
NA	13	TRBJ1-1	TRBV6-2/TRBV6-3	NA	CASSYVHNTEAFF	TGTGCCAGCAGTTATGTACACAACACTGAAGCTTTCTTT
few	17	TRBJ2-1	TRBV12-3/TRBV12-4	TRBD2	CASSFVPGLAGHVEQFF	TGTGCCAGCAGTTTCGTTCCGGGACTAGCGGGACATGTGGAACAGTTCTTC
many	12	TRBJ2-7	TRBV29-1	NA	CSVEQGAYEQYF	TGCAGCGTTGAACAGGGCGCCTACGAGCAGTACTTC
NA	12	TRBJ2-7	TRBV7-9	NA	CASSIYTYEQYF	TGTGCCAGCAGCATCTATACCTACGAGCAGTACTTC
NA	13	TRBJ1-2	TRBV6-5	NA	CASSYRGYYGYTF	TGTGCCAGCAGTTATCGGGGGTACTATGGCTACACCTTC
few	16	TRBJ2-4	TRBV6-6	NA	CASSYPRGEVKNIQYF	TGTGCCAGCAGTTACCCGCGAGGAGAGGTAAAAAACATTCAGTACTTC
few	16	TRBJ2-5	TRBV7-9	TRBD2	CASSLTILADQETQYF	TGTGCCAGCAGCTTAACAATACTAGCGGACCAAGAGACCCAGTACTTC
NA	14	TRBJ1-1	TRBV6-1	NA	CASSEGDSWTEAFF	TGTGCCAGCAGTGAAGGAGACAGTTGGACTGAAGCTTTCTTT
NA	17	TRBJ2-2	TRBV14	NA	CASSQLSGRKGAGELFF	TGTGCCAGCAGCCAACTTTCCGGCAGAAAAGGCGCCGGGGAGCTGTTTTTT
many	14	TRBJ1-4	TRBV5-1	TRBD1	CASTTTGVNEKLFF	TGCGCCAGCACCACGACAGGGGTTAATGAAAAACTGTTTTTT
NA	12	TRBJ2-1	TRBV11-2	NA	CASSLGVHEQFF	TGTGCCAGCAGTTTAGGGGTCCATGAGCAGTTCTTC
NA	15	TRBJ2-7	TRBV27	NA	CASSLGGSPLAEQYF	TGTGCCAGCAGCCTAGGGGGGTCCCCTCTGGCCGAGCAGTACTTC
many	14	TRBJ2-4	TRBV5-1	NA	CASSPGPPSNIQYF	TGCGCCAGCAGCCCTGGACCCCCCTCAAACATTCAGTACTTC
few	14	TRBJ2-2	TRBV2	NA	CASSRDPNTGELFF	TGTGCCAGCAGCCGGGACCCGAACACCGGGGAGCTGTTTTTT
NA	14	TRBJ2-5	TRBV24-1	NA	CATSDGLLRGTQYF	TGTGCCACCAGTGACGGACTCTTGAGGGGGACCCAGTACTTC
NA	13	TRBJ1-1	TRBV5-1	NA	CASSSQAETEAFF	TGCGCCAGCAGTTCTCAGGCCGAGACTGAAGCTTTCTTT
NA	15	TRBJ2-5	TRBV5-1	NA	CASSPQDRYQETQYF	TGCGCCAGCAGCCCCCAGGACAGATATCAAGAGACCCAGTACTTC
NA	14	TRBJ2-5	TRBV7-9	NA	CASSWRGSEETQYF	TGTGCCAGCAGCTGGCGGGGATCCGAAGAGACCCAGTACTTC
few	16	TRBJ2-1	TRBV7-9	TRBD2	CASSLSGTSGFNEQFF	TGTGCCAGCAGCTTAAGTGGTACTAGCGGGTTTAATGAGCAGTTCTTC
NA	16	TRBJ2-3	TRBV2	TRBD2	CASPYQRGGSTDTQYF	TGTGCCAGTCCATATCAGCGGGGGGGGAGCACAGATACGCAGTATTTT
many	17	TRBJ2-2	TRBV7-9	TRBD2	CASSQTSGSRPTGELFF	TGTGCCAGCAGCCAGACTAGCGGGAGTCGGCCCACCGGGGAGCTGTTTTTT
NA	13	TRBJ2-7	TRBV3-1	NA	CASSQARDYEQYF	TGTGCCAGCAGCCAAGCCAGGGACTACGAGCAGTACTTC
NA	15	TRBJ1-6	TRBV12-3/TRBV12-4	NA	CASSPRERGNSPLHF	TGTGCCAGCAGCCCTCGGGAGCGCGGGAATTCACCCCTCCACTTT
few	15	TRBJ2-1	TRBV20-1	NA	CSARDRAPNTNEQFF	TGCAGTGCTAGAGATAGGGCTCCAAACACCAATGAGCAGTTCTTC
NA	14	TRBJ1-3	TRBV3-1	NA	CASSHHTAGNTIYF	TGTGCCAGCAGCCATCACACAGCTGGAAACACCATATATTTT
NA	13	TRBJ2-1	TRBV7-2	NA	CASSPYLSEGQFF	TGTGCCAGCAGCCCCTACTTGAGTGAAGGGCAGTTCTTC